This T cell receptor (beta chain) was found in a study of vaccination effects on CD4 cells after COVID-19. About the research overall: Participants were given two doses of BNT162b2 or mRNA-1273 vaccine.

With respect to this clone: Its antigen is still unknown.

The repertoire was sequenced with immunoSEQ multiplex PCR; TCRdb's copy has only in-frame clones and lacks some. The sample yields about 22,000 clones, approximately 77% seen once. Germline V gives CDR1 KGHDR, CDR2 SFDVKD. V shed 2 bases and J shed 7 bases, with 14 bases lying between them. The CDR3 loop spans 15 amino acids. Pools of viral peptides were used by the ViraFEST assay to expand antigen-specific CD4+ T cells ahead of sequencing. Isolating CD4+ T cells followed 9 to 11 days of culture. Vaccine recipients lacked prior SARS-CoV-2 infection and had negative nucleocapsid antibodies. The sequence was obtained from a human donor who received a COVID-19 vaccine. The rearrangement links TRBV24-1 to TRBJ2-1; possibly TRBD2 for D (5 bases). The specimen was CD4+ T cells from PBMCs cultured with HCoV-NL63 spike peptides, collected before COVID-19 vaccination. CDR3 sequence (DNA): TGTGCCACCAGTGATTCGGGATCAATCATGAATGAGCAGTTCTTC. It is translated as CATSDSGSIMNEQFF.